One and the same sample provided the 24 T cell receptor beta chains below, sequenced in a study of blood T cell repertoires in COVID-19. The table came from immunoSEQ multiplex PCR; TCRdb's copy has only in-frame clones and leaves some out. The sample consists of about 180,000 clones, about 84% of them appearing once. Sequencing input: peripheral blood. All receptors come from a person aged 65-85 years with COVID-19, enrolled during active disease.

The chain uses TRBV7-2 and TRBJ1-2; no reliable D call. Germline CDR1 is SGHTA and CDR2 is FQGNSA. The CDR3 loop spans 14 amino acids. Between the trimmed V and J ends, which lost 3 bases and 1 base, there was a span of 9 bases. CDR3 sequence (DNA): TGTGCCAGCAGCTTCGCCCACAATAACTATGGCTACACCTTC. It codes for CASSFAHNNYGYTF.

This clone has more than one count but fewer than ten. The gene calls are TRBV7-9 and TRBJ2-7; 7 bases match TRBD2. Germline-derived CDR1 and CDR2 are SEHNR and FQNEAQ (reference sequence). The CDR3 has 14 residues. V was clipped by 2 bases and J by 6 bases; unmatched bases: 7. This CDR3 is CASSLMGGGPEQYF. CDR3 nucleotide sequence: TGTGCCAGCAGCTTAATGGGCGGGGGTCCCGAGCAGTACTTC.

This chain uses TRBV5-5 with TRBJ1-2, with D hard to call. The germline V and J ends were trimmed by 5 bases and 8 bases, with 16 bases remaining between them. Looked up from germline, CDR1 is SGHKS and CDR2 is YYEKEE (reference sequence). The CDR3 has 13 residues. CDR3 DNA sequence: TGTGCCAGCAGGCTGGCCCCCATATCAGGCTACACCTTC. Translating it yields CASRLAPISGYTF. Full variable domain (outside the CDR3, taken from reference TRBV5-5 and TRBJ1-2): DAGVTQSPTHLIKTRGQQVTLRCSPISGHKSVSWYQQVLGQGPQFIFQYYEKEERGRGNFPDRFSARQFPNYSSELNVNALLLGDSALYLCASRLAPISGYTFGSGTRLTVV.

J is TRBJ2-7 and V is TRBV6-5; D is unresolved. The CDR3 sequence is 13 residues long. Germline V gene lookup returns CDR1 MNHEY and CDR2 SVGAGI. V lost 10 bases and J lost 1, with 14 bases in between. In nucleotides, the CDR3 is TGTGCCACCCGACAAACCGTGTCCTACGAGCAGTACTTC. Residues: CATRQTVSYEQYF.

The chain employs TRBV18 and TRBJ2-7; 7 nucleotides match TRBD1. Per germline, CDR1 KGHSH and CDR2 LQKENI. The CDR3 covers 15 residues. Unmatched junction bases numbered 7, after V lost 1 base and J lost 4 bases. The CDR3 DNA follows: TGTGCCAGCTCACCACGACAGGGAAACCCTTACGAGCAGTACTTC. Translating it yields CASSPRQGNPYEQYF.

This sequence joins TRBV11-2 and TRBJ2-1, with unresolved D. V lost 1 base and J lost 9, with 10 bases in between. This CDR3 spans 13 amino acids. The germline gives CDR1 SGHAT, CDR2 FQNNGV. The CDR3 nucleotides read TGTGCCAGCAGCTTAGCCCTAGGTGGTGAGCAGTTCTTC. Its protein is CASSLALGGEQFF.

The J gene is TRBJ1-5, the V gene TRBV7-2, with D possibly matching TRBD1 (5 bases). Germline CDR1 SGHTA, CDR2 FQGNSA. The CDR3 totals 16 residues. V lost 5 bases, J lost 1 base, and 15 bases lay in between. The CDR3 sequence: CASSPNGGGSNQPQHF. Written as DNA, the CDR3 is TGTGCCAGCAGCCCCAACGGGGGGGGGAGCAATCAGCCCCAGCATTTT.

The rearrangement joins TRBV6-5 to TRBJ1-3, with D maybe TRBD1 (5 bases). The V gene's germline CDR1 is MNHEY and CDR2 SVGAGI. The CDR3 has 14 amino acids. V lost 2 bases to trimming and J lost 4 bases, with 9 bases between them. The chain's CDR3 is CASSYRTPGNTIYF. CDR3 bases: TGTGCCAGCAGTTACAGGACACCCGGAAACACCATATATTTT.

This chain links TRBV27 with TRBJ1-1, with a weak D call TRBD1 (6 bases). CDR1 is MNHEY, CDR2 SMNVEV, per germline (reference sequence). Trimming removed 5 bases from V and 4 bases from J, with 14 bases in between. This CDR3 region has 14 residues. The CDR3 loop is CASSHQGSVTEAFF. DNA of the CDR3: TGTGCCAGCAGTCACCAGGGGTCGGTCACTGAAGCTTTCTTT.

The chain uses TRBV15 and TRBJ2-7; a weak D match, TRBD2 (6 bases). The CDR3 is 15 residues long. CDR1 and CDR2 from the germline V gene are LNHNV and YYDKDF (reference sequence). V was cut by 0 bases and J by 6 bases, with 15 bases left in between. The CDR3 DNA sequence: TGTGCCACCAGCAGAGATTGGGGGGTTGGTGGCGAGCAGTACTTC. Its protein product is CATSRDWGVGGEQYF. The complete variable domain, with remaining parts taken from reference TRBV15 and TRBJ2-7, reads DAMVIQNPRYQVTQFGKPVTLSCSQTLNHNVMYWYQQKSSQAPKLLFHYYDKDFNNEADTPDNFQSRRPNTSFCFLDIRSPGLGDTAMYLCATSRDWGVGGEQYFGPGTRLTVT.

The V gene is TRBV30, the J gene TRBJ1-5, with D uncertain. Germline V gene sequence: CDR1 GTSNPN, CDR2 SVGIG (reference sequence). V lost 2 bases and J 0 bases, leaving 5 bases between the germline ends. The CDR3 contains 13 residues. CDR3 nucleotides: TGTGCCTGGAGTTTAAATAGCAATCAGCCCCAGCATTTT. Its translation is CAWSLNSNQPQHF.

The chain employs TRBV7-8 and TRBJ2-1, with D perhaps TRBD1 (7 bases). V lost 5 bases, J lost 8 bases, and 13 bases lay in between. CDR1 is SGHVS and CDR2 is FQNEAQ in the germline V gene. The CDR3 runs to 13 residues. DNA of the CDR3: TGTGCCAGCAGCGCGGACAGGAGGGATGAGCAGTTCTTC. As protein: CASSADRRDEQFF.

The CDR3 reads CASRTVFNQPQHF. The DNA for the CDR3 is TGTGCCAGCAGGACAGTTTTTAATCAGCCCCAGCATTTT. The genes are TRBV28 and TRBJ1-5; D possibly corresponds to TRBD1 (5 bases). There are 13 residues in the CDR3. V was trimmed by 6 bases and J by 4 bases, leaving 10 bases between them. Germline V gene data show CDR1 as MDHEN and CDR2 as SYDVKM.

The sample holds one count of this clone. The genes are TRBV5-6 and TRBJ2-7; D gene uncertain. The CDR3 is 14 amino acids. Germline-derived CDR1 and CDR2 are SGHDT and YYEEEE. Trimming removed 3 bases from V and 3 bases from J, with 13 bases in between. CDR3 DNA: TGTGCCAGCAGCTCCGTTTCCGCGGTCTACGAGCAGTACTTC. It yields the protein CASSSVSAVYEQYF.

The chain uses TRBV27 and TRBJ1-4; TRBD1 matches 7 bases. This CDR3 spans 14 amino acids. V lost 0 bases to trimming and J lost 8 bases; unmatched junction nucleotides: 3. Germline lookup yields CDR1 MNHEY and CDR2 SMNVEV (reference sequence). The CDR3 DNA follows: TGTGCCAGCAGTTTATCAGGGGGCGGAGAAAAACTGTTTTTT. Translation: CASSLSGGGEKLFF.

This clone was observed a few times. The chain uses TRBV28 and TRBJ1-2; TRBD1 aligns across 7 bases. The CDR3 length is 14 residues. With V trimmed by 5 bases and J by 8 bases, 11 bases remained unmatched. In germline, CDR1 is MDHEN, CDR2 SYDVKM. This chain's CDR3 is CASSTGDSLRGYTF. In DNA form, the CDR3 reads TGTGCCAGCAGTACAGGGGACAGCCTGCGCGGCTACACCTTC.

The chain is built from TRBV18 and TRBJ2-3, with TRBD2 matching over 11 bases. Germline V gene sequence: CDR1 KGHSH, CDR2 LQKENI. After removal of 3 bases from V and 3 bases from J, the junction contained 11 bases not matched to a gene. The length of the CDR3 is 18 residues. The CDR3 coding sequence is TGTGCCAGCTCACCGAAAATAGCGGGGGGGCCAGGGACAGATACGCAGTATTTT. As protein: CASSPKIAGGPGTDTQYF.

This clone was found a few times. The rearrangement links TRBV5-5 to TRBJ1-6; D gene unclear. V lost 0 bases and J 7 bases, leaving 8 bases between the germline ends. CDR1 is SGHKS, CDR2 YYEKEE, per germline (reference sequence). This CDR3 comprises 14 residues. Written as DNA, the CDR3 is TGTGCCAGCAGCTTGGGGCTTCCCAATTCACCCCTCCACTTT. Its translation: CASSLGLPNSPLHF.

The chain's CDR3 is CASSFPRGAVGNTIYF. CDR3 DNA sequence: TGTGCCAGCAGCTTTCCCAGGGGGGCCGTTGGAAACACCATATATTTT. V gene TRBV7-9 combines with J gene TRBJ1-3, with TRBD1 identical over 7 bases. Germline CDR1 SEHNR, CDR2 FQNEAQ (reference sequence). Trimming removed 3 bases from V and 3 bases from J; junction bases left unmatched: 8. CDR3 length: 16 residues.

The chain joins TRBV6-2 or TRBV6-3 to TRBJ2-7; D is possibly TRBD1 (5 bases). This CDR3 contains 14 residues. Germline CDR1 and CDR2: MNHEY and SVGEGT. V was pared by 2 bases and J by 5 bases, with 13 bases between. The DNA for the CDR3 is TGTGCCAGCAGTTACGGTCAGGGTCCCCACGAGCAGTACTTC. Encoded protein: CASSYGQGPHEQYF.

A single count supports this clone. The V gene is TRBV6-2 or TRBV6-3, the J gene TRBJ2-1, with TRBD2 matching 11 bases. CDR1 and CDR2 from the germline V gene are MNHEY and SVGEGT. With V trimmed by 5 bases and J by 4 bases, 10 bases remained unmatched. The CDR3 is 17 amino acids. CDR3 sequence (DNA): TGTGCCAGCAGTCTAGAAAAACTAGCGGGAGCTTACAATGAGCAGTTCTTC. Its translation is CASSLEKLAGAYNEQFF.

V is TRBV13 and J is TRBJ2-3; TRBD1 is a possible D gene (6 bases). The CDR3 contains 16 residues. CDR1 is PRHDT, CDR2 FYEKMQ, per germline (reference sequence). With 4 bases removed from V and 6 bases from J, the gap between germline ends came to 20 bases. The CDR3 protein is CASSSKGVRIRDTQYF. CDR3 nucleotides: TGTGCCAGCAGCTCTAAGGGGGTCCGGATAAGGGATACGCAGTATTTT.

V is TRBV11-2 and J is TRBJ1-2, with TRBD1 identical over 7 bases. In germline, CDR1 is SGHAT, CDR2 FQNNGV. The CDR3 extends over 15 amino acids. V shed 4 bases and J 3 bases; nucleotides not matched to a gene: 8. The CDR3 spells CASSSSITGDYGYTF. DNA of the CDR3: TGTGCCAGCAGCTCTTCGATAACAGGGGACTATGGCTACACCTTC.

In nucleotides, the CDR3 is TGCGCCAGCAGCCGGCTCCAGGATGATACGCAGTATTTT. This gives the protein CASSRLQDDTQYF. This chain joins TRBV4-1 and TRBJ2-3; the D is unclear. V was pared by 4 bases and J by 6 bases, with 11 bases between. CDR3 length equals 13 residues. Looked up from germline, CDR1 is MGHRA and CDR2 is YSYEKL.